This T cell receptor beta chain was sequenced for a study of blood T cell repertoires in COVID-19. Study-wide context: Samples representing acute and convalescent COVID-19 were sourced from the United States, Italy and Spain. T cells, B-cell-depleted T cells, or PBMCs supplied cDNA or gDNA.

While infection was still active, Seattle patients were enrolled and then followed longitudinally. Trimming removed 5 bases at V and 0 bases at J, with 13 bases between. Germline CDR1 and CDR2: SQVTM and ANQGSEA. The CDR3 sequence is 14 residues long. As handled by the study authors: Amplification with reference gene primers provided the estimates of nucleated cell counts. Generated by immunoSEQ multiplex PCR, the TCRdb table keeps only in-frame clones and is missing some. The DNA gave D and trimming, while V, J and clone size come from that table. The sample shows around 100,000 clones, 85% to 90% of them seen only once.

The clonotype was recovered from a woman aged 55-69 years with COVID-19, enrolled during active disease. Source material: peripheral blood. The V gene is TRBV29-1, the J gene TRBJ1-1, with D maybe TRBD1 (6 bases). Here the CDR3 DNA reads TGCAGCGTTCAGGACGGGACAATGAACACTGAAGCTTTCTTT. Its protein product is CSVQDGTMNTEAFF.